A selection of T cell receptor beta chains follows, all from one sample in a study of blood T cell repertoires in COVID-19. Sequencing used immunoSEQ multiplex PCR; TCRdb keeps in-frame clones, though not all of them. Here the sample spans about 50,000 clones, more than 80% being singletons. The sequenced sample was peripheral blood. The receptors shown here come from a man aged 55-75 years with acute or convalescent COVID-19. Each CDR3 is given with its conserved first and last residue. The D gene is left open where the match is weak. Clone size, where shown, is once, few, many, or a class for clones that have expanded.

v_gene,j_gene,d_gene,abundance,CDR3nt,CDR3aa
TRBV7-3,TRBJ2-1,.,.,TGTGCCAGCAGCCCCGGAGGAGCGCGCCATGAGCAGTTCTTC,CASSPGGARHEQFF
TRBV15,TRBJ2-3,TRBD2,.,TGTGCCACCAGCAGAGATCTGGGAAGCAGGGCGGGAGGGCAAAGAGATACGCAGTATTTT,CATSRDLGSRAGGQRDTQYF
TRBV19,TRBJ1-2,TRBD1,.,TGTGCCAGTAGATCCACCGGACAGGGTTTAAACTATGGCTACACCTTC,CASRSTGQGLNYGYTF
TRBV27,TRBJ2-1,TRBD2,.,TGTGCCAGCAGTTTATCGAGACTAGCCCATGAGCAGTTCTTC,CASSLSRLAHEQFF
TRBV7-9,TRBJ2-5,.,.,TGTGCCAGCAGCTTAGCGCTAGGGGGCCAAGAGACCCAGTACTTC,CASSLALGGQETQYF
TRBV24-1,TRBJ2-1,TRBD2,.,TGTGCCACCAATCACGGGACTAGCGGGATCAATGAGCAGTTCTTC,CATNHGTSGINEQFF
TRBV7-2,TRBJ2-1,.,.,TGTGCCAGCAGCTCCTCGTCCTACAATGAGCAGTTCTTC,CASSSSSYNEQFF
TRBV30,TRBJ1-6,.,.,TGTGCCTGGAGTGCGCGGACGGGGAATAATTCACCCCTCCACTTT,CAWSARTGNNSPLHF
TRBV28,TRBJ1-5,.,.,TGTGCCAGCTCCAAGGGGAGGGTCCAGGTGAATCAGCCCCAGCATTTT,CASSKGRVQVNQPQHF
TRBV7-9,TRBJ2-1,TRBD2,.,TGTGCCAGCAGCCCGGGACTAGCATCCTACAATGAGCAGTTCTTC,CASSPGLASYNEQFF
TRBV28,TRBJ1-2,.,.,TGTGCCAGCAGTTCTGCGAGTCGTGGCTACACCTTC,CASSSASRGYTF
TRBV12-5,TRBJ2-1,TRBD2,.,TGTGCTAGTGCCCTAGGGCTAGCGGGAGGGAGATACAATGAGCAGTTCTTC,CASALGLAGGRYNEQFF
TRBV11-3,TRBJ2-2,TRBD1,.,TGTGCCAGCAGTTCAGGGGGCGGGGAGCTGTTTTTT,CASSSGGGELFF
TRBV2,TRBJ2-7,TRBD2,few,TGTGCCAGCAGCGATGCCGGGACTAGCGGGAGTTACGAGCAGTACTTC,CASSDAGTSGSYEQYF
TRBV6-5,TRBJ2-1,TRBD2,.,TGTGCCAGCAGTTACCCCGCTAGCGGGAGGGCCGGGCGGTTCTTC,CASSYPASGRAGRFF
TRBV9,TRBJ2-3,TRBD2,.,TGTGCCAGCAGCGTAGCCTCTAGCGGGATTCCAGATACGCAGTATTTT,CASSVASSGIPDTQYF
TRBV12-3/TRBV12-4,TRBJ2-1,.,.,TGTGCCAGCAGTTTTAGGGACAACAATGAGCAGTTCTTC,CASSFRDNNEQFF
TRBV11-2,TRBJ1-6,TRBD1,.,TGTGCCAGCAGCTTAGTCGTAGGGGGCAATTCACCCCTCCACTTT,CASSLVVGGNSPLHF
TRBV6-5,TRBJ1-2,.,.,TGTGCCAGCAATTTAGCGGGGTCGGGTTGGTATGGCTACACCTTC,CASNLAGSGWYGYTF
TRBV10-3,TRBJ2-1,.,.,TGTGCCATCAGTGAGGAGAGCTCCTACAATGAGCAGTTCTTC,CAISEESSYNEQFF
TRBV6-5,TRBJ2-7,TRBD2,.,TGTGCCAGCCGGAGCGGGGGCAGCTCCTACGAGCAGTACTTC,CASRSGGSSYEQYF
TRBV10-1,TRBJ1-1,.,.,TGCGCCAGCAGTGAGTCCGGGAGGGCCACTGAAGCTTTCTTT,CASSESGRATEAFF
TRBV6-7,TRBJ1-4,TRBD1,.,TGTGCCGGCCGAAGACGGAGAAGGACAGGCCCAGCAACTAATGAAAAACTGTTTTTT,CAGRRRRRTGPATNEKLFF
TRBV7-9,TRBJ1-3,.,once,TGTGCCAGCAGCCCCTCAAGTCAGGCCAATTACATCTCTGGAAACACCATATATTTT,CASSPSSQANYISGNTIYF
TRBV30,TRBJ2-7,.,.,TGTGCCTGGGGGACTCAAGTGGGCTACGAGCAGTACTTC,CAWGTQVGYEQYF
TRBV27,TRBJ2-7,.,.,TGTGCCAGCAGTTTATCGTCTGTGGCAGGGGTCCTTCTTACGTTC,CASSLSSVAGVLLTF
TRBV19,TRBJ1-2,TRBD1,.,TGTGCCAGTAGTCGACAGGGGAAGGATGGCTACACCTTC,CASSRQGKDGYTF
TRBV30,TRBJ2-7,TRBD1,.,TGTGCCTGGAGTGAGGGGACAGGGAGCGAGCAGTACTTC,CAWSEGTGSEQYF
TRBV6-6,TRBJ1-2,.,.,TGTGCCAGCAGTCCCGACAGTACTTACGGCTACACCTTC,CASSPDSTYGYTF
TRBV18,TRBJ1-2,TRBD1,.,TGTGCCAGCTCACCCGGACAGGGGCTCTATGGCTACACCTTC,CASSPGQGLYGYTF
TRBV28,TRBJ1-1,TRBD1,.,TGTGCCAGCAGCCCCGCCGGCAGGGGGCTGAACACTGAAGCTTTCTTT,CASSPAGRGLNTEAFF
TRBV9,TRBJ2-3,.,.,TGTGCCAGCAGCGTAGTGCCAGGTTCAACAGATACGCAGTATTTT,CASSVVPGSTDTQYF
TRBV18,TRBJ1-5,.,.,TGTGCCAGCTCATCTTTACAGGGTATACAGCCCCAGCATTTT,CASSSLQGIQPQHF
TRBV15,TRBJ2-3,.,.,TGTGCCACCAGCCTTGGACAGAGCACAGATACGCAGTATTTT,CATSLGQSTDTQYF
TRBV2,TRBJ2-6,.,.,TGTGCCAGCAGTGGGGTGGCGGGGCAAGGGGCCAACGTCCTGACTTTC,CASSGVAGQGANVLTF
TRBV19,TRBJ1-4,TRBD1,.,TGTGCCAGTAGCCCGGACAGGGCTTGGGTAGGGGAAAAACTGTTTTTT,CASSPDRAWVGEKLFF
TRBV5-1,TRBJ1-6,TRBD1,.,TGCGCCAGCAGCTCCGGGACAGGCGGGATTAATTCACCCCTCCACTTT,CASSSGTGGINSPLHF
TRBV11-1,TRBJ2-3,TRBD1,.,TGTGCCAGCAGCTTTCGACAGGGGGGAGATACGCAGTATTTT,CASSFRQGGDTQYF
TRBV6-2/TRBV6-3,TRBJ2-7,TRBD2,.,TGTGCCAGCAGTTACCCCAATGCGGGAGTAGGAGTAAACGAGCAGTACTTC,CASSYPNAGVGVNEQYF
TRBV28,TRBJ1-5,.,.,TGTGCCAGCAGGGGGGGGACAAAAAATCAGCCCCAGCATTTT,CASRGGTKNQPQHF
TRBV19,TRBJ2-5,TRBD1,.,TGTGCCAGTAGTATCAGGACAGGGAGCGAGACCCAGTACTTC,CASSIRTGSETQYF
TRBV3-1/TRBV3-2,TRBJ1-1,TRBD1,.,TGTGCCAGCAGCAAAACAGGGGGGGGGAACACTGAAGCTTTCTTT,CASSKTGGGNTEAFF